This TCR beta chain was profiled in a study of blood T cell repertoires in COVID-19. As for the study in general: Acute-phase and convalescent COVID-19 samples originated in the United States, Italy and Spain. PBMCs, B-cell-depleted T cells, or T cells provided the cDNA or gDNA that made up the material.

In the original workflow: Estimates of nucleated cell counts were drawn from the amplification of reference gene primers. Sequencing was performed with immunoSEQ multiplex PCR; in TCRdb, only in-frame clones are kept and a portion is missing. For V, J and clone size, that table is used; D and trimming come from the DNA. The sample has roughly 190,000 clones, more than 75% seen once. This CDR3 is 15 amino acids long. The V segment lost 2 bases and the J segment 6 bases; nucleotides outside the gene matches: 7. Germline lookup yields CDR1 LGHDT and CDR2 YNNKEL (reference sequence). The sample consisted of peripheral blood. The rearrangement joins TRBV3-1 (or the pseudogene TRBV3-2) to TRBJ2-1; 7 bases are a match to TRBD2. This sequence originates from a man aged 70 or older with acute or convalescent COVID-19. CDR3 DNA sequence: TGTGCCAGCAGCCAAAGCGGGGTCGTACGCAATGAGCAGTTCTTC. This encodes CASSQSGVVRNEQFF.